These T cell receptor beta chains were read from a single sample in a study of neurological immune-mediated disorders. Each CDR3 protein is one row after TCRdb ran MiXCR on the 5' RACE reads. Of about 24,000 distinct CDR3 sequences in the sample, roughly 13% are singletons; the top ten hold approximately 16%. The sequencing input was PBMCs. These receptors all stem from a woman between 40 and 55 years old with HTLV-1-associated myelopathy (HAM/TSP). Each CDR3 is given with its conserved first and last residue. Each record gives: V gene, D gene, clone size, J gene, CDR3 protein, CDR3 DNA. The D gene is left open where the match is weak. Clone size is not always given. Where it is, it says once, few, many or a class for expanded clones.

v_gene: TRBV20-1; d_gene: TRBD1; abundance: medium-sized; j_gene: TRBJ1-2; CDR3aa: CSAGQGTNYGYTF; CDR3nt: TGCAGTGCCGGACAGGGGACTAACTATGGCTACACCTTC
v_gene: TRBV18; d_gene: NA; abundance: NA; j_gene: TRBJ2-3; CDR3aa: CASSPLAGKQRAGTDTQYF; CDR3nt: TGTGCCAGCTCACCCCTCGCCGGGAAGCAGCGGGCCGGCACAGATACGCAGTATTTT
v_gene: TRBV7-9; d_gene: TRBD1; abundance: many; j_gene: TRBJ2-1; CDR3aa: CASRWTGLNEQFF; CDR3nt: TGTGCCAGCAGATGGACAGGGTTAAATGAGCAGTTCTTC
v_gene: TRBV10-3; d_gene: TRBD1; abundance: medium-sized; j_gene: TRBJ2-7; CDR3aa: CAISELGTVLSYEQYF; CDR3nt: TGTGCCATCAGTGAGCTAGGGACAGTTTTGTCCTACGAGCAGTACTTC
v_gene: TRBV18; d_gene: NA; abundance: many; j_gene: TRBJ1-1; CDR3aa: CASSPGLTEAFF; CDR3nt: TGTGCCAGCTCACCGGGGCTAACTGAAGCTTTCTTT
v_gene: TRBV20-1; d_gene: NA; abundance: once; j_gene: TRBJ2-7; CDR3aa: CSELGAGKEQYF; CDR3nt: TGCAGCGAATTAGGCGCGGGCAAAGAGCAGTACTTC
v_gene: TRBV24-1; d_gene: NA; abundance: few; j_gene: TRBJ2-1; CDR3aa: CATSDSGNPEEQFF; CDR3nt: TGTGCCACCAGTGATTCCGGGAACCCGGAGGAGCAGTTCTTC
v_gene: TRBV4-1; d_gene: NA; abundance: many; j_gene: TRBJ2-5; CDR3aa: CASSQGRPAQETQYF; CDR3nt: TGCGCCAGCAGCCAAGGCCGGCCAGCACAAGAGACCCAGTACTTC
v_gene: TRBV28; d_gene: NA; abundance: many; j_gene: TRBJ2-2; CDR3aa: CASSLIGANTGELFF; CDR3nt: TGTGCCAGCAGTTTGATCGGAGCGAACACCGGGGAGCTGTTTTTT
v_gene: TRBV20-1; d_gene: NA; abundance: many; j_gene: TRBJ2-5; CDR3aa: CSASSTSQETQYF; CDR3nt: TGCAGTGCTTCGTCGACATCACAAGAGACCCAGTACTTC
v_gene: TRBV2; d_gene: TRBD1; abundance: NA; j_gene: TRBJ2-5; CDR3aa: CASSDRGRGESQYF; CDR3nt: TGTGCCAGCAGTGACAGGGGGCGAGGGGAGAGCCAGTACTTC
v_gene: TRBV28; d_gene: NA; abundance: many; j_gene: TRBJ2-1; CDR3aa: CASSYLVPTHNQRSSYNEQFF; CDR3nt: TGTGCCAGCAGTTACCTCGTGCCCACGCACAACCAACGGAGCTCCTACAATGAGCAGTTCTTC
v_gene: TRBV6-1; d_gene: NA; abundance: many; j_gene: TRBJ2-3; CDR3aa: CASSEIASSDTQYF; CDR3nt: TGTGCCAGCAGTGAAATAGCTAGCTCCGATACGCAGTATTTT
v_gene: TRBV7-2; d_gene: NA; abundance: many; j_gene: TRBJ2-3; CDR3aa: CASSSGLSGDTQYF; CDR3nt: TGTGCCAGCAGCTCAGGACTCTCTGGAGATACGCAGTATTTT
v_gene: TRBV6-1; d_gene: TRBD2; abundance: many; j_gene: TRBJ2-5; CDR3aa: CASSELAGGQETQYF; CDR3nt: TGTGCCAGCAGTGAACTAGCGGGGGGCCAAGAGACCCAGTACTTC
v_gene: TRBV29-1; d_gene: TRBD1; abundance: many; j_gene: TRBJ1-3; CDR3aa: CSVEGPGIRGPGNTIYF; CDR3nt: TGCAGCGTTGAGGGGCCAGGGATAAGGGGGCCTGGAAACACCATATATTTT
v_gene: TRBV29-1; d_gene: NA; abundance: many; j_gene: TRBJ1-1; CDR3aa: CSVLELFGQNEAFF; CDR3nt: TGCAGCGTCCTGGAGCTTTTTGGACAGAATGAAGCTTTCTTT
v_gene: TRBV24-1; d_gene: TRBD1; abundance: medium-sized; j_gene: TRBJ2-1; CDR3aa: CATSETGAVEQFF; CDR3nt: TGTGCCACCAGTGAGACAGGGGCAGTTGAGCAGTTCTTC
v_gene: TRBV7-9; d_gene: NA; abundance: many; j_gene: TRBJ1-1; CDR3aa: CASSSFGAATEAFF; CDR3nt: TGTGCCAGCAGCTCGTTCGGTGCCGCCACTGAAGCTTTCTTT
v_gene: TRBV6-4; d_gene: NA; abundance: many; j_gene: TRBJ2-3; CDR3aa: CASSDGGTDTQYF; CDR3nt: TGTGCCAGCAGTGACGGCGGCACAGATACGCAGTATTTT
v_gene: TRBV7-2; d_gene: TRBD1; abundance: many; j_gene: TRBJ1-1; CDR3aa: CASNQGAVTEAFF; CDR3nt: TGTGCCAGCAACCAGGGGGCTGTAACTGAAGCTTTCTTT
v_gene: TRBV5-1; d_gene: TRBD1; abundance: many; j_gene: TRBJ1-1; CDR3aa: CASRPGQGTEAFF; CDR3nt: TGCGCCAGCAGACCGGGACAGGGCACTGAAGCTTTCTTT
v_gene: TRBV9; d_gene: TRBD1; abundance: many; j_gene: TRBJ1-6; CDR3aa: CASSDGGQNSPLHF; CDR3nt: TGTGCCAGCAGCGACGGGGGACAGAATTCACCCCTCCACTTT
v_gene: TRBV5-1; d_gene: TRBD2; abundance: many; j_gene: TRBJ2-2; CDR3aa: CASTLGTSGGSNTGELFF; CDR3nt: TGCGCCAGCACCCTCGGGACTAGCGGGGGATCGAACACCGGGGAGCTGTTTTTT